The 15 T cell receptor beta chains presented below share a single source sample, sequenced in a study of shared clonotypes between healthy human individuals (TCRdb year 2020). Libraries were constructed by the immunoSEQ multiplex PCR assay. The table was pulled from immuneACCESS by TCRdb, which kept in-frame rearrangements only. Such tables lose some clones; where checked, under half of the loss comes from unresolved V genes, and the rest has no known cause. For this sample there are around 1.4 million clones; approximately 98.5% appear just once. The top ten hold roughly 0.35% of the sample. Input material: naive CD4+ T cells sorted from blood. Read against the paper, the sample's cell subset or site label means: CD45RA+ positively selected. The receptors come from a man younger than 45 in good health.

Here the CDR3 DNA reads TGTGCCAGCAGCTTAGGACTGGTCGATGAGCAGTTCTTC. Its translation: CASSLGLVDEQFF. The rearrangement links TRBV11-3 to TRBJ2-1; D gene uncertain. Germline V gives CDR1 SGHNT, CDR2 YENEEA. The CDR3 is 13 residues long. Trimming took off 1 base at V and 8 bases at J, with 9 bases between the two ends.

The sample holds one count of this clone. V gene TRBV7-8 combines with J gene TRBJ2-1; 10 nucleotides agree with TRBD2. The junction had 5 bases not matched to a gene; V was cut back by 5 bases and J by 1 base. Germline V CDR1 and CDR2: SGHVS, FQNEAQ. The CDR3 sequence is 16 residues long. The CDR3 bases are TGTGCCAGCAGCGGCCATAGCGGGAGGTCCTACAATGAGCAGTTCTTC. Translation gives CASSGHSGRSYNEQFF.

This chain joins TRBV10-2 and TRBJ1-2; no reliable D call. Germline V lookup: CDR1 WSHSY, CDR2 SAAADI. This CDR3 has 13 amino acids. Trimming removed 4 bases from V and 3 bases from J, with 9 bases in between. For the CDR3, the DNA is TGCGCCAGCAGTGGTGAGGAGGACTATGGCTACACCTTC. Protein: CASSGEEDYGYTF.

The chain combines TRBV2 with TRBJ2-1; D is unresolved. The CDR3 is 13 amino acids. Germline assignment: CDR1 SNHLY and CDR2 FYNNEI. V dropped 5 bases and J dropped 0 bases, with 5 bases sitting between them. The CDR3 sequence is CASSKSSYNEQFF. CDR3 nucleotides: TGTGCCAGCAGTAAGAGCTCCTACAATGAGCAGTTCTTC.

V gene TRBV4-3 combines with J gene TRBJ2-4; 8 bases fit TRBD2. Germline CDR1 and CDR2: LGHNA and YSLEER. The V segment lost 1 base and the J segment 8 bases; nucleotides outside the gene matches: 7. This CDR3 contains 15 residues. The DNA of the CDR3 is TGCGCCAGCAGCCAAGCCGCGGGACTAGGTTACATTCAGTACTTC. Amino acid sequence: CASSQAAGLGYIQYF.

The rearrangement joins TRBV5-1 to TRBJ2-7; D gene ambiguous. Trimming pared 3 bases from V and 0 bases from J, leaving 13 bases between. CDR3 length: 15 amino acids. In germline, CDR1 is SGHRS, CDR2 YFSETQ. CDR3 sequence: CASSSVPGSSYEQYF. The CDR3, as DNA: TGCGCCAGCAGCTCCGTTCCAGGAAGCTCCTACGAGCAGTACTTC.

The gene calls are TRBV5-1 and TRBJ2-3, with 8 bases aligning to TRBD1. V lost 4 bases, J lost 7 bases, and 14 bases stayed unmatched. Germline CDR1 is SGHRS and CDR2 is YFSETQ. This CDR3 has 16 amino acids. The DNA for the CDR3 is TGCGCCAGCAGCCTTGGCATTGCGGACAGGGCAAATACGCAGTATTTT. It codes for CASSLGIADRANTQYF.

The chain carries TRBV7-2 and TRBJ1-4, with a tentative D call TRBD1 (5 bases). The V end was cut by 0 bases, the J end by 3 bases, with 11 bases between. CDR3 length: 16 residues. Germline lookup yields CDR1 SGHTA and CDR2 FQGNSA. The CDR3 DNA sequence: TGTGCCAGCAGCTTAGCGCTCGGAGGGGCTAATGAAAAACTGTTTTTT. Translating it yields CASSLALGGANEKLFF. The full variable domain, rest sourced from reference TRBV7-2 and TRBJ1-4, is GAGVSQSPSNKVTEKGKDVELRCDPISGHTALYWYRQSLGQGLEFLIYFQGNSAPDKSGLPSDRFSAERTGGSVSTLTIQRTQQEDSAVYLCASSLALGGANEKLFFGSGTQLSVL.

The genes are TRBV7-2 and TRBJ1-2, with TRBD1 matching over 7 bases. Germline trimming cut 5 bases from V and 8 bases from J; bases unmatched to any gene: 8. Per germline, CDR1 SGHTA and CDR2 FQGNSA. This CDR3 is built from 13 residues. The CDR3 spells CASSQQGPAGYTF. In nucleotides, the CDR3 is TGTGCCAGCAGCCAACAGGGGCCGGCGGGCTACACCTTC.

V and J are TRBV14 and TRBJ1-1; the D gene is possibly TRBD1 (6 bases). V lost 4 bases to trimming and J lost 0 bases, with 12 bases between them. Germline CDR1 SGHDN, CDR2 FVKESK. This CDR3 contains 15 residues. CDR3 coding DNA: TGTGCCAGCAGCCCCCATAGGACAGTGAACACTGAAGCTTTCTTT. Amino acid sequence: CASSPHRTVNTEAFF.

The rearrangement uses TRBV23-1 and TRBJ1-5, with 10 bases aligning to TRBD1. TRBV23-1 is treated as an ORF (open reading frame) with a function not yet certain. The trim removed 0 bases at V and 0 bases at J, leaving 11 bases unmatched. CDR3 length: 20 residues. The CDR3 is CASSQSAGTGDKYSNQPQHF. In DNA, the CDR3 is TGCGCCAGCAGTCAATCGGCCGGGACAGGGGACAAGTATAGCAATCAGCCCCAGCATTTT.

This chain links TRBV4-1 with TRBJ2-2, with D perhaps matching TRBD1 (6 bases). V was pared by 4 bases and J by 6 bases, with 12 bases between. This CDR3 contains 14 residues. Germline assignment: CDR1 MGHRA and CDR2 YSYEKL. This CDR3 is CASSLQGYSGELFF. The CDR3 DNA reads TGCGCCAGCAGCCTACAGGGCTATTCCGGGGAGCTGTTTTTT.

This chain links TRBV5-6 with TRBJ1-3; D remains ambiguous. Germline-derived CDR1 and CDR2 are SGHDT and YYEEEE. This CDR3 has 15 amino acids. V was shortened by 0 bases and J by 1 base, with 8 bases between the two germline ends. In DNA, the CDR3 is TGTGCCAGCAGCTTGGACTGGGCTTCTGGAAACACCATATATTTT. Its translation: CASSLDWASGNTIYF. Drawing the rest from reference TRBV5-6 and TRBJ1-3, the complete variable domain is DAGVTQSPTHLIKTRGQQVTLRCSPKSGHDTVSWYQQALGQGPQFIFQYYEEEERQRGNFPDRFSGHQFPNYSSELNVNALLLGDSALYLCASSLDWASGNTIYFGEGSWLTVV.

The chain has TRBV6-1 and TRBJ2-7; the match to TRBD2 covers 7 bases. The junction had 10 bases not matched to a gene; V was cut back by 2 bases and J by 3 bases. This CDR3 has 16 amino acids. Per the germline V gene, CDR1 is MNHNS and CDR2 is SASEGT. CDR3 protein: CASSEFGRRPNYEQYF. The CDR3 coding sequence is TGTGCCAGCAGTGAATTCGGGAGGCGACCGAACTACGAGCAGTACTTC.

The genes are TRBV9 and TRBJ1-1; possible D gene TRBD1, 6 bases. The V end lost 6 bases, the J end lost 7 bases, and 19 bases lay between the germline ends. The germline CDR1 and CDR2 sequences are SGDLS and YYNGEE. CDR3 size: 14 residues. CDR3: CASNPSGGRFEAFF. The CDR3 region has the DNA TGTGCCAGCAACCCTAGTGGGGGGCGATTTGAAGCTTTCTTT.